The rows below give T cell receptor beta chains drawn from one sample of a study of OX40 agonist ivuxolimab in advanced cancers. Profiling relied on immunoSEQ multiplex PCR, and the TCRdb table lists in-frame clones only, not all of them. Of about 82,000 clones in the sample, roughly 83% were seen once. The sequencing used CD4+ or CD8+ T cells sorted from blood, collected in a trial of the OX40 agonist ivuxolimab. These receptors were collected from an adult with an advanced solid tumor such as melanoma, head and neck, liver or kidney cancer. Each CDR3 is given with its conserved first and last residue. Fields, in order: D gene, clone size, J gene, V gene, CDR3 protein, CDR3 DNA. D genes are given only for firm matches. Not all rows give a size; the values are once, few, many and, for expanded clones, a class.

D gene: -; clone size: once; J gene: TRBJ1-5; V gene: TRBV19; CDR3 protein: CASAGLGRDNQPQHF; CDR3 DNA: TGTGCCAGCGCCGGCTTGGGGAGGGACAATCAGCCCCAGCATTTT
D gene: -; clone size: -; J gene: TRBJ1-2; V gene: TRBV6-1; CDR3 protein: CASREDRLRYGYTF; CDR3 DNA: TGTGCCAGCAGAGAAGACAGACTACGATATGGCTACACCTTC
D gene: -; clone size: -; J gene: TRBJ2-2; V gene: TRBV5-1; CDR3 protein: CASSVGGHTGELFF; CDR3 DNA: TGCGCCAGCAGCGTGGGGGGCCACACCGGGGAGCTGTTTTTT
D gene: -; clone size: -; J gene: TRBJ1-3; V gene: TRBV7-8; CDR3 protein: CASSSTRLLSGNTIYF; CDR3 DNA: TGTGCCAGCAGCTCCACTAGACTGCTCTCTGGAAACACCATATATTTT
D gene: -; clone size: -; J gene: TRBJ1-5; V gene: TRBV6-6; CDR3 protein: CASTPGGIQHF; CDR3 DNA: TGTGCCAGCACTCCCGGGGGGATCCAGCATTTT
D gene: TRBD1; clone size: few; J gene: TRBJ2-7; V gene: TRBV4-2; CDR3 protein: CASSQLEVLGQRFSGYEQYF; CDR3 DNA: TGTGCCAGCAGCCAATTGGAAGTCTTGGGACAGAGGTTTTCAGGCTACGAGCAGTACTTC
D gene: TRBD1; clone size: few; J gene: TRBJ2-5; V gene: TRBV4-1; CDR3 protein: CASSQVPTGGRETQYF; CDR3 DNA: TGCGCCAGCAGCCAAGTCCCCACAGGGGGCAGGGAGACCCAGTACTTC
D gene: TRBD1; clone size: -; J gene: TRBJ2-3; V gene: TRBV2; CDR3 protein: CASWGQGLNTDTQYF; CDR3 DNA: TGTGCCAGCTGGGGACAGGGGTTAAACACAGATACGCAGTATTTT
D gene: TRBD2; clone size: -; J gene: TRBJ2-1; V gene: TRBV2; CDR3 protein: CASSPKYTSGGNEQFF; CDR3 DNA: TGTGCCAGCAGTCCCAAATATACTAGCGGGGGCAATGAGCAGTTCTTC
D gene: -; clone size: -; J gene: TRBJ2-5; V gene: TRBV11-2; CDR3 protein: CASSLATVRGETQYF; CDR3 DNA: TGTGCCAGCAGCTTAGCAACGGTTAGGGGGGAGACCCAGTACTTC
D gene: TRBD2; clone size: -; J gene: TRBJ2-5; V gene: TRBV5-4; CDR3 protein: CASSLSSGGPETQYF; CDR3 DNA: TGTGCCAGCAGCTTGAGTAGCGGGGGGCCAGAGACCCAGTACTTC
D gene: -; clone size: -; J gene: TRBJ1-1; V gene: TRBV7-2; CDR3 protein: CASSFHGRPNTEAFF; CDR3 DNA: TGTGCCAGCAGCTTTCACGGACGGCCGAACACTGAAGCTTTCTTT
D gene: -; clone size: -; J gene: TRBJ1-6; V gene: TRBV6-5; CDR3 protein: CASSLVDHNSPLHF; CDR3 DNA: TGTGCCAGCAGTTTGGTAGATCATAATTCACCCCTCCACTTT
D gene: -; clone size: -; J gene: TRBJ1-6; V gene: TRBV13; CDR3 protein: CASSSGRANSPLHF; CDR3 DNA: TGTGCCAGCAGCTCCGGACGGGCAAATTCACCCCTCCACTTT
D gene: -; clone size: once; J gene: TRBJ1-4; V gene: TRBV5-4; CDR3 protein: CASSTGQINEKLFF; CDR3 DNA: TGTGCCAGCAGCACCGGACAGATTAATGAAAAACTGTTTTTT
D gene: -; clone size: -; J gene: TRBJ1-3; V gene: TRBV5-4; CDR3 protein: CASSMQGLGNTIYF; CDR3 DNA: TGTGCCAGCAGCATGCAAGGCCTCGGAAACACCATATATTTT
D gene: -; clone size: few; J gene: TRBJ1-1; V gene: TRBV30; CDR3 protein: CAWKENTEAFF; CDR3 DNA: TGTGCCTGGAAGGAGAACACTGAAGCTTTCTTT
D gene: -; clone size: few; J gene: TRBJ2-4; V gene: TRBV5-1; CDR3 protein: CASSLGAQENIQYF; CDR3 DNA: TGCGCCAGCAGCTTGGGAGCGCAGGAAAACATTCAGTACTTC
D gene: -; clone size: -; J gene: TRBJ1-2; V gene: TRBV12-1; CDR3 protein: CASSYDRIHYGYTF; CDR3 DNA: TGTGCCAGCAGCTATGACAGGATACACTATGGCTACACCTTC
D gene: -; clone size: -; J gene: TRBJ2-5; V gene: TRBV2; CDR3 protein: CASSESVGAPETQYF; CDR3 DNA: TGTGCCAGCAGTGAATCGGTGGGGGCCCCAGAGACCCAGTACTTC
D gene: -; clone size: -; J gene: TRBJ1-2; V gene: TRBV29-1; CDR3 protein: CSVEGAANVNYGYTF; CDR3 DNA: TGCAGCGTTGAAGGGGCAGCAAACGTTAACTATGGCTACACCTTC
D gene: -; clone size: once; J gene: TRBJ1-3; V gene: TRBV7-2; CDR3 protein: CASSLGTRTNSYSGSTIYF; CDR3 DNA: TGTGCCAGCAGCTTAGGGACAAGGACTAACTCATACTCTGGAAGCACCATATATTTT
D gene: TRBD2; clone size: -; J gene: TRBJ2-7; V gene: TRBV9; CDR3 protein: CASSVGLAGNYEQYF; CDR3 DNA: TGTGCCAGCAGCGTAGGGCTAGCGGGAAACTACGAGCAGTACTTC
D gene: -; clone size: -; J gene: TRBJ2-7; V gene: TRBV7-8; CDR3 protein: CASSPQTTGSYEQYF; CDR3 DNA: TGTGCCAGCAGCCCCCAAACTACGGGCTCCTACGAGCAGTACTTC
D gene: -; clone size: -; J gene: TRBJ2-1; V gene: TRBV11-2; CDR3 protein: CASTPDSSYNEQFF; CDR3 DNA: TGTGCCAGCACCCCCGACTCTTCCTACAATGAGCAGTTCTTC
D gene: TRBD1; clone size: few; J gene: TRBJ1-6; V gene: TRBV19; CDR3 protein: CASSGQDSPLHF; CDR3 DNA: TGTGCCAGTAGCGGACAGGACTCACCCCTCCACTTT
D gene: TRBD1; clone size: -; J gene: TRBJ2-7; V gene: TRBV7-9; CDR3 protein: CASSLSGQVHEQYF; CDR3 DNA: TGTGCCAGCAGCTTATCTGGACAGGTGCACGAGCAGTACTTC
D gene: -; clone size: -; J gene: TRBJ2-2; V gene: TRBV7-2; CDR3 protein: CASSPGNTGELFF; CDR3 DNA: TGTGCCAGCAGCCCGGGGAACACCGGGGAGCTGTTTTTT